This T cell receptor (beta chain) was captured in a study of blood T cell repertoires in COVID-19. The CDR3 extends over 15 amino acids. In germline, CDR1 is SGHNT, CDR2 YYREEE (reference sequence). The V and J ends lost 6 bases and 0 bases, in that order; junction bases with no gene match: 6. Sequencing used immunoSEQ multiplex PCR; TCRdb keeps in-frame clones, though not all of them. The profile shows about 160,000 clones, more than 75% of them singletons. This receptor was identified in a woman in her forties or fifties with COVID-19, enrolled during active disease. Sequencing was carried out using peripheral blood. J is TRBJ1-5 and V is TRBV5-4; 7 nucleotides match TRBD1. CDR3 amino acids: CASTDRVVSNQPQHF. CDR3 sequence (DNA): TGTGCCAGCACCGACAGGGTGGTTAGCAATCAGCCCCAGCATTTT.